This TCR beta chain was documented in a study of beta chain features in type 1 diabetes. About the research overall: Sorted cells from all samples, numbering approximately 110,000,000, were examined.

In the case of this clone: Its specificity is unknown.

CDR3 length: 14 amino acids. CDR1 and CDR2 from the germline V gene are SGHAT and FQNNGV. The V end lost 1 base, the J end lost 3 bases, and 9 bases lay between the germline ends. Study-wide findings and caveats: Patients' naive, central memory and Treg TCRB repertoires seemed closer to one another than those of healthy donors. Shorter templates might be favored by PCR, and equally so in patients and in controls.

Reverse transcribing all isolated RNA meant expressed TCRB transcripts were sequenced. Sequencing was performed with immunoSEQ multiplex PCR; in TCRdb, only in-frame clones are kept and a portion is missing. The data contain about 320,000 clones, approximately 15% of them singletons. This clonotype originated in a man aged 30 to 45 in good health. Material for sequencing was central memory CD4+ T cells from blood. The genes are TRBV11-2 and TRBJ2-5; D call uncertain. The CDR3, as DNA: TGTGCCAGCAGCTTAGTCCCCTATAAAGAGACCCAGTACTTC. Protein sequence: CASSLVPYKETQYF.